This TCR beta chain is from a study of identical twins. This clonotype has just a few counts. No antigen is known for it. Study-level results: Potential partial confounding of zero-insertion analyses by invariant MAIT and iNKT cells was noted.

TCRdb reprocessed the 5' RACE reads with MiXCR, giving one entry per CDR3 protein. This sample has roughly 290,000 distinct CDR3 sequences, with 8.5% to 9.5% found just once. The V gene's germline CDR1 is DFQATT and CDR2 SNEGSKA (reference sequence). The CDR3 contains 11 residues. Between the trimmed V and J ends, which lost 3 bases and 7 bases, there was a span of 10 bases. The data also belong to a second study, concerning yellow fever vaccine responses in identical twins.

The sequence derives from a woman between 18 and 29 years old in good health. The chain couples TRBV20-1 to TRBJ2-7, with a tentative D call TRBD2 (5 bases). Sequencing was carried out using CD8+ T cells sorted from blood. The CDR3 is CSARYLAEQYF. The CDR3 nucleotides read TGCAGTGCTAGGTATTTAGCGGAGCAGTACTTC.